Each of the 32 T cell receptor beta chains below was sequenced from the same sample in a study of blood T cell repertoires in COVID-19. TCRdb's copy holds only in-frame clones and misses some; the assay was immunoSEQ multiplex PCR. In the table there are 85,000 to 100,000 clones, about 86% of which are singletons. The sequenced material came from peripheral blood. These receptors were obtained from a woman aged 55-69 years in a cohort sampled during active or convalescent COVID-19.

The count of this clone is one. The V and J genes are TRBV18 and TRBJ2-5; D is perhaps TRBD1 (6 bases). V lost 0 bases, J lost 2 bases, and 16 bases lay in between. The CDR3 has 17 amino acids. Per germline, CDR1 KGHSH and CDR2 LQKENI. As DNA, the CDR3 is TGTGCCAGCTCACCACCGGGTTGGGGGCGAGGACAAGAGACCCAGTACTTC. As protein: CASSPPGWGRGQETQYF.

The chain employs TRBV30 and TRBJ2-5; the match to TRBD1 covers 7 bases. Germline CDR1 GTSNPN, CDR2 SVGIG (reference sequence). V shed 1 base, J shed 6 bases, and the junction held 14 bases outside the gene matches. This CDR3 contains 16 residues. The CDR3 coding sequence is TGTGCCTGGAGTGCTAAGTGGGACAGATTAGCGCAGACCCAGTACTTC. Translated, it gives CAWSAKWDRLAQTQYF. The variable domain in full, with the rest retrieved from reference TRBV30 and TRBJ2-5, is SQTIHQWPATLVQPVGSPLSLECTVEGTSNPNLYWYRQAAGRGLQLLFYSVGIGQISSEVPQNLSASRPQDRQFILSSKKLLLSDSGFYLCAWSAKWDRLAQTQYFGPGTRLLVL.

The J gene is TRBJ2-7, the V gene TRBV5-1, with 7 bases that match TRBD1. Losses at the gene ends were 2 bases for V and 3 bases for J; bases not matched to a gene: 5. CDR3 length: 14 residues. Germline V gene sequence: CDR1 SGHRS, CDR2 YFSETQ. In DNA form, the CDR3 reads TGCGCCAGCAGCTTACAGGGGAGAGTCTACGAGCAGTACTTC. As protein: CASSLQGRVYEQYF.

The gene calls are TRBV18 and TRBJ2-7; TRBD1 matches at 8 bases. This CDR3 has 13 amino acids. V shed 6 bases and J 1 base; nucleotides not matched to a gene: 2. Germline values: CDR1 KGHSH, CDR2 LQKENI. CDR3 coding DNA: TGTGCCAGCTCCCGGACAGGGTCCTACGAGCAGTACTTC. As protein: CASSRTGSYEQYF. Full variable domain (missing parts from reference TRBV18 and TRBJ2-7): NAGVMQNPRHLVRRRGQEARLRCSPMKGHSHVYWYRQLPEEGLKFMVYLQKENIIDESGMPKERFSAEFPKEGPSILRIQQVVRGDSAAYFCASSRTGSYEQYFGPGTRLTVT.

This chain joins TRBV6-6 and TRBJ2-1; tentative D call: TRBD2 (5 bases). V lost 8 bases and J lost 1, with 12 bases in between. Looked up from germline, CDR1 is MNHNY and CDR2 is SVGAGI (reference sequence). There are 14 residues in the CDR3. CDR3 bases: TGTGCCAGCGCAAGCGGAGGATCCTACAATGAGCAGTTCTTC. Its translation: CASASGGSYNEQFF.

The chain is built from TRBV3-1 (or the pseudogene TRBV3-2) and TRBJ1-1, with a possible D match to TRBD1 (5 bases). The germline V gene encodes CDR1 LGHDT and CDR2 YNNKEL (reference sequence). This CDR3 has 13 amino acids. V gave up 1 base and J gave up 5 bases, with 8 bases separating them. DNA for the CDR3: TGTGCCAGCAGCCAAGCAGGGCTTACTGAAGCTTTCTTT. Translated: CASSQAGLTEAFF.

DNA for the CDR3: TGTGCCAGCAGTTTAGCGGGGGTCGAGTACGAGCAGTACTTC. It is translated as CASSLAGVEYEQYF. The chain employs TRBV6-5 and TRBJ2-7; 9 bases map to TRBD2. Germline loops: CDR1 MNHEY, CDR2 SVGAGI. The CDR3 extends over 14 amino acids. The trim removed 4 bases at V and 4 bases at J, leaving 5 bases unmatched.

The chain uses TRBV7-6 and TRBJ1-3; D uncertain. CDR3 size: 15 residues. Trimming stripped 1 base from V and 0 bases from J, with 7 bases between. In germline, CDR1 is SGHVS, CDR2 FNYEAQ. CDR3 protein: CASSLVGNSGNTIYF. The DNA of the CDR3 is TGTGCCAGCAGCTTAGTGGGCAACTCTGGAAACACCATATATTTT. The variable domain in full, completed from reference TRBV7-6 and TRBJ1-3, reads GAGVSQSPRYKVTKRGQDVALRCDPISGHVSLYWYRQALGQGPEFLTYFNYEAQQDKSGLPNDRFSAERPEGSISTLTIQRTEQRDSAMYRCASSLVGNSGNTIYFGEGSWLTVV.

The sample holds one count of this clone. This chain joins TRBV27 and TRBJ2-3; D perhaps matches TRBD2 (5 bases). Trimming removed 2 bases from V and 4 bases from J, with 13 bases in between. Germline V CDR1 and CDR2: MNHEY, SMNVEV (reference sequence). The CDR3 sequence is 15 residues long. CDR3 sequence: CASSLTVIGADTQYF. CDR3 sequence (DNA): TGTGCCAGCAGTTTAACAGTGATCGGGGCAGATACGCAGTATTTT.

This chain links TRBV11-1 with TRBJ1-1; tentative D call: TRBD1 (5 bases). The CDR3 is 13 amino acids. The germline gives CDR1 SGHAT, CDR2 FQDESV (reference sequence). V shed 5 bases and J shed 1 base, with 8 bases lying between them. The CDR3 DNA reads as TGTGCCAGCAGCGGGGCTGGGAACACTGAAGCTTTCTTT. Amino acids: CASSGAGNTEAFF.

The chain has TRBV2 and TRBJ2-5, with TRBD2 identical over 12 bases. V lost 6 bases, J lost 6 bases, and 8 bases stayed unmatched. The CDR3 covers 15 residues. Germline CDR1 SNHLY, CDR2 FYNNEI. CDR3 in amino acids: CASRALAGGGKTQYF. The CDR3 DNA reads as TGTGCCAGCAGGGCACTAGCGGGAGGTGGAAAGACCCAGTACTTC. The whole variable domain, filled in from reference TRBV2 and TRBJ2-5, reads EPEVTQTPSHQVTQMGQEVILRCVPISNHLYFYWYRQILGQKVEFLVSFYNNEISEKSEIFDDQFSVERPDGSNFTLKIRSTKLEDSAMYFCASRALAGGGKTQYFGPGTRLLVL.

This rearrangement joins TRBV4-1 to TRBJ2-3, with 9 bases that match TRBD2. The germline CDR1 and CDR2 sequences are MGHRA and YSYEKL. The CDR3 has 20 amino acids. After removal of 0 bases from V and 1 base from J, the junction contained 14 bases not matched to a gene. CDR3 in DNA: TGCGCCAGCAGCCAAGAGTTCTATGGTGCCAGCGGGGGGCGCACAGATACGCAGTATTTT. Its translation: CASSQEFYGASGGRTDTQYF.

The rearrangement joins TRBV5-1 to TRBJ1-4, with D hard to call. Germline CDR1 SGHRS, CDR2 YFSETQ. V lost 4 bases and J lost 3, with 16 bases in between. This CDR3 has 16 amino acids. The CDR3 nucleotides read TGCGCCAGCAGCCCGATTTTGGGCCCGGCTAATGAAAAACTGTTTTTT. It yields the protein CASSPILGPANEKLFF.

This chain joins TRBV10-3 and TRBJ1-1, with D hard to call. CDR1 and CDR2 from the germline V gene are ENHRY and SYGVKD. The CDR3 extends over 13 amino acids. V gave up 6 bases and J gave up 5 bases, with 13 bases separating them. The CDR3 is CAISPGVETEAFF. CDR3 coding DNA: TGTGCCATCAGCCCCGGGGTGGAAACTGAAGCTTTCTTT.

The gene calls are TRBV5-1 and TRBJ2-3, with a weak D call TRBD2 (6 bases). Germline lookup yields CDR1 SGHRS and CDR2 YFSETQ. CDR3 size: 15 residues. Trimming pared 3 bases from V and 1 base from J, leaving 12 bases between. CDR3 sequence (DNA): TGCGCCAGCAGCTCAGGGCGGGGCCGCACAGATACGCAGTATTTT. This gives the protein CASSSGRGRTDTQYF.

The J gene is TRBJ2-5, the V gene TRBV5-1, with D tentatively TRBD2 (7 bases). The V and J ends lost 0 bases and 4 bases respectively, with 13 bases between them. Germline CDR1 SGHRS, CDR2 YFSETQ. This CDR3 region has 15 residues. This CDR3 is CASSLAGGTAETQYF. The CDR3 DNA reads as TGCGCCAGCAGCTTGGCGGGGGGCACCGCAGAGACCCAGTACTTC.

J is TRBJ1-2 and V is TRBV15, with TRBD1 as a possible D gene (6 bases). The germline CDR1 and CDR2 sequences are LNHNV and YYDKDF (reference sequence). This CDR3 is built from 14 residues. Trimming removed 1 base from V and 4 bases from J, with 10 bases in between. The CDR3 is CATSRGGRSYGYTF. The CDR3 coding sequence is TGTGCCACCAGCAGAGGGGGGCGGAGCTATGGCTACACCTTC.

The table lists this clone with a count of one. The rearrangement links TRBV27 to TRBJ1-6, with TRBD1 as a possible D gene (6 bases). Germline-derived CDR1 and CDR2 are MNHEY and SMNVEV (reference sequence). The CDR3 contains 16 residues. V shed 3 bases and J shed 7 bases, with 16 bases lying between them. DNA for the CDR3: TGTGCCAGCAGTTTTCAGGCCAGGGGACCCAATTCACCCCTCCACTTT. The encoded protein is CASSFQARGPNSPLHF.

The chain uses TRBV3-1 (or the pseudogene TRBV3-2) and TRBJ2-4, with 11 bases lining up with TRBD1. This CDR3 is 19 amino acids long. CDR1 LGHDT and CDR2 YNNKEL come from the germline V gene (reference sequence). V shed 3 bases, J shed 0 bases, and the junction held 10 bases outside the gene matches. CDR3 residues: CASSHGRTGGPLAKNIQYF. CDR3 sequence (DNA): TGTGCCAGCAGCCACGGGAGGACAGGGGGCCCCCTAGCCAAAAACATTCAGTACTTC.

J is TRBJ2-5 and V is TRBV6-5; maybe TRBD2 (6 bases). V was trimmed by 6 bases and J by 3 bases, leaving 8 bases between them. CDR3 length: 12 amino acids. Per the germline V gene, CDR1 is MNHEY and CDR2 is SVGAGI. The CDR3 spells CASRDYKETQYF. CDR3 coding DNA: TGTGCCAGCAGGGACTACAAAGAGACCCAGTACTTC.

The chain has TRBV5-1 and TRBJ2-3, with 10 bases lining up with TRBD2. V dropped 2 bases and J dropped 8; count of bases not matched to a gene: 8. The germline V gene encodes CDR1 SGHRS and CDR2 YFSETQ. CDR3 length: 15 amino acids. Written as DNA, the CDR3 is TGCGCCAGCAGCTTACTAGCGGGGCTTCAAGGTACGCAGTATTTT. It translates to CASSLLAGLQGTQYF.

The V gene is TRBV2, the J gene TRBJ1-1, with D maybe TRBD1 (6 bases). The length of the CDR3 is 13 residues. Between the trimmed V and J ends, which lost 9 bases and 5 bases, there was a span of 16 bases. Germline V gene lookup returns CDR1 SNHLY and CDR2 FYNNEI. The CDR3 DNA sequence: TGTGCCAGAATCACAGGGCGAGGAACTGAAGCTTTCTTT. Translation gives CARITGRGTEAFF.

This sequence joins TRBV19 and TRBJ1-1; 9 nucleotides match TRBD1. V was clipped by 5 bases and J by 11 bases; unmatched bases: 21. This CDR3 has 17 amino acids. CDR1 LNHDA and CDR2 SQIVND come from the germline V gene (reference sequence). The DNA for the CDR3 is TGTGCCAGTAGTTTCCGACATCGACAGGGGGTTAGTCTAGAGGCTTTCTTT. This encodes CASSFRHRQGVSLEAFF.

The chain links TRBV20-1 to TRBJ1-1; D remains ambiguous. Germline V lookup: CDR1 DFQATT, CDR2 SNEGSKA (reference sequence). V was pared by 5 bases and J by 0 bases, with 4 bases between. The CDR3 runs to 11 residues. The CDR3 sequence is CSAPLNTEAFF. CDR3 in DNA: TGCAGTGCTCCTTTGAACACTGAAGCTTTCTTT.

This clone has just a few counts. The chain employs TRBV5-6 and TRBJ2-3; D gene unclear. Germline assignment: CDR1 SGHDT and CDR2 YYEEEE. This CDR3 comprises 15 residues. Trimming left V 2 bases short and J 2 bases short, with 12 bases between. The CDR3 here is CASSFYSGYTDTQYF. The CDR3 nucleotides read TGTGCCAGCAGCTTTTATTCCGGGTACACAGATACGCAGTATTTT. Full variable domain (outside the CDR3, taken from reference TRBV5-6 and TRBJ2-3): DAGVTQSPTHLIKTRGQQVTLRCSPKSGHDTVSWYQQALGQGPQFIFQYYEEEERQRGNFPDRFSGHQFPNYSSELNVNALLLGDSALYLCASSFYSGYTDTQYFGPGTRLTVL.

The V gene is TRBV5-3, the J gene TRBJ2-1; 15 bases are a match to TRBD2. TRBV5-3 is an open reading frame whose function is uncertain. The CDR3 extends over 16 amino acids. Trimming removed 4 bases from V and 4 bases from J; junction bases left unmatched: 3. The CDR3 DNA reads TGTGCCAGAAGCGGACTAGCGGGGGGGCCTTACAATGAGCAGTTCTTC. Translated: CARSGLAGGPYNEQFF.

The genes are TRBV18 and TRBJ1-1, with 10 positions matching TRBD1. V trimming: 8 bases; J trimming: 4 bases; junction bases outside the gene matches: 4. CDR1 KGHSH and CDR2 LQKENI come from the germline V gene. The CDR3 covers 13 residues. The CDR3 reads CASVTGGGTEAFF. The DNA of the CDR3 is TGTGCCAGCGTGACAGGGGGCGGCACTGAAGCTTTCTTT.

This clone appeared a few times. V and J are TRBV2 and TRBJ1-6, with a tentative D call TRBD1 (6 bases). CDR1 and CDR2 (germline): SNHLY, FYNNEI. Trimming pared 10 bases from V and 5 bases from J, leaving 15 bases between. This CDR3 comprises 14 residues. In nucleotides, the CDR3 is TGTGCCACGATGAGGGACATCAATAATTCACCCCTCCACTTT. It yields the protein CATMRDINNSPLHF. Drawing the rest from reference TRBV2 and TRBJ1-6, the complete variable domain is EPEVTQTPSHQVTQMGQEVILRCVPISNHLYFYWYRQILGQKVEFLVSFYNNEISEKSEIFDDQFSVERPDGSNFTLKIRSTKLEDSAMYFCATMRDINNSPLHFGNGTRLTVT.

The chain couples TRBV5-1 to TRBJ2-1; D may be TRBD2 (6 bases). Per germline, CDR1 SGHRS and CDR2 YFSETQ. CDR3 length equals 16 residues. The V end lost 0 bases, the J end lost 1 base, and 11 bases lay between the germline ends. The CDR3 region has the DNA TGCGCCAGCAGCTTGGCCGGCGGGAAGTCCTACAATGAGCAGTTCTTC. It codes for CASSLAGGKSYNEQFF.

The chain links TRBV4-1 to TRBJ2-7; 12 bases fit TRBD2. Unmatched junction bases numbered 7, after V lost 1 base and J lost 6 bases. This CDR3 has 16 residues. Germline loops: CDR1 MGHRA, CDR2 YSYEKL. CDR3 protein: CASSQGPSGRVAEQYF. The DNA for the CDR3 is TGCGCCAGCAGCCAAGGGCCTAGCGGGAGGGTGGCCGAGCAGTACTTC.

This chain links TRBV2 with TRBJ1-6; 9 bases line up with TRBD1. V shed 6 bases and J 6 bases; nucleotides not matched to a gene: 3. CDR1 and CDR2 (germline): SNHLY, FYNNEI. CDR3 length: 14 residues. For the CDR3, the DNA is TGTGCCAGCAGCCGGGACAGGGTTAATTCACCCCTCCACTTT. Translation gives CASSRDRVNSPLHF.

The chain combines TRBV6-4 with TRBJ1-1; D call uncertain. Germline V lookup: CDR1 MRHNA, CDR2 SNTAGT. V lost 6 bases and J 2 bases, leaving 10 bases between the germline ends. The CDR3 is made up of 13 amino acids. The CDR3: CASSLTGNTEAFF. In nucleotides, the CDR3 is TGTGCCAGCAGCCTGACGGGAAACACTGAAGCTTTCTTT.